This T cell receptor beta chain is from a study of CD8 T cells in ankylosing spondylitis. Study-wide results and caveats: A TCR beta motif of 7 to 9 highly homologous variants seemed to mark ankylosing spondylitis blood.

In TCRdb, the 5' RACE reads were re-called with MiXCR into one record per CDR3 protein. The data show some 800,000 distinct CDR3 sequences, about 12% seen once. Germline CDR1 is SEHNR and CDR2 is FQNEAQ (reference sequence). V shed 3 bases, J shed 1 base, and the junction held 21 bases outside the gene matches. The CDR3 totals 21 residues. This clonotype appeared a few times. Its antigen is still unknown. The chain joins TRBV7-9 to TRBJ2-1; 7 nucleotides align to TRBD2. Material: blood, either unsorted or a sorted T cell fraction (not recorded which). The source is a male donor with ankylosing spondylitis. The CDR3 DNA reads as TGTGCCAGCAGCTTCCCAGGAGGGGCGGGAGCGGGTGGAGGATCCTACAATGAGCAGTTCTTC. It codes for CASSFPGGAGAGGGSYNEQFF.